The 19 T cell receptor beta chains given below trace back to one sample, sequenced in a study of T cell responses to AZD1222 COVID-19 vaccine. Sequencing used immunoSEQ multiplex PCR; TCRdb keeps in-frame clones, though not all of them. The sample lists 130,000 to 150,000 clones, about nine tenths seen once, with 3% to 3.5% in the top ten. The material was peripheral blood, obtained on day 0 of MenACWY control vaccination. These TCRs come from an adult in good health.

The chain joins TRBV28 to TRBJ2-3; 8 bases match TRBD2. In germline, CDR1 is MDHEN, CDR2 SYDVKM. The CDR3 is 15 residues long. After removal of 6 bases from V and 6 bases from J, the junction contained 11 bases not matched to a gene. The CDR3 sequence: CASSPGGATWDTQYF. The CDR3 bases are TGTGCCAGCAGCCCGGGAGGGGCTACCTGGGATACGCAGTATTTT.

The CDR3 spells CASSDRPPGQGSGYTF. In nucleotides, the CDR3 is TGTGCCAGCAGTGACCGACCCCCGGGACAGGGGTCTGGCTACACCTTC. The genes are TRBV27 and TRBJ1-2, with 10 bases lining up with TRBD1. The germline V gene encodes CDR1 MNHEY and CDR2 SMNVEV (reference sequence). Trimming removed 5 bases from V and 7 bases from J; junction bases left unmatched: 13. The CDR3 totals 16 residues.

The chain joins TRBV12-1 to TRBJ1-5. TRBV12-1 constitutes a pseudogene. This CDR3 spans 16 amino acids. This CDR3 reads CASSFLLCLRDQPQHF. CDR3 nucleotides: TGTGCCAGCAGCTTTCTCTTGTGTCTGAGGGATCAGCCCCAGCATTTT.

The J gene is TRBJ1-2, the V gene TRBV28; D may be TRBD1 (5 bases). The germline V gene encodes CDR1 MDHEN and CDR2 SYDVKM. V was clipped by 1 base and J by 8 bases, with 8 bases between them. The CDR3 contains 12 residues. This CDR3 is CASSLSGRGYTF. For the CDR3, the DNA is TGTGCCAGCAGTTTATCAGGGAGAGGCTACACCTTC.

The rearrangement links TRBV28 to TRBJ1-6; D possibly corresponds to TRBD1 (5 bases). Deletions cut 7 bases from V and 9 bases from J, with 19 bases between. The germline gives CDR1 MDHEN, CDR2 SYDVKM. This CDR3 contains 15 residues. CDR3 nucleotides: TGTGCCAGCATTTCACCAGGGCCTTACAGTTCACCCCTCCACTTT. The encoded protein is CASISPGPYSSPLHF.

The rearrangement joins TRBV9 to TRBJ2-2; D ambiguous. Germline CDR1 is SGDLS and CDR2 is YYNGEE. V lost 0 bases, J lost 4 bases, and 7 bases lay in between. This CDR3 region has 14 residues. This CDR3 is CASSVASVTGELFF. The DNA for the CDR3 is TGTGCCAGCAGCGTAGCTTCAGTCACCGGGGAGCTGTTTTTT. Looking up the rest from reference TRBV9 and TRBJ2-2 gives the full variable domain: DSGVTQTPKHLITATGQRVTLRCSPRSGDLSVYWYQQSLDQGLQFLIQYYNGEERAKGNILERFSAQQFPDLHSELNLSSLELGDSALYFCASSVASVTGELFFGEGSRLTVL.

This chain links TRBV7-9 with TRBJ1-6; D remains unclear. This CDR3 has 15 residues. V was cut by 5 bases and J by 3 bases, with 11 bases left in between. Germline CDR1 reads SEHNR; CDR2 reads FQNEAQ (reference sequence). CDR3 in amino acids: CASSRPGSYNSPLHF. As DNA, the CDR3 is TGTGCCAGCAGCCGACCCGGGAGCTATAATTCACCCCTCCACTTT.

The rearrangement joins TRBV7-9 to TRBJ1-1, with 9 bases fitting TRBD1. Germline assignment: CDR1 SEHNR and CDR2 FQNEAQ (reference sequence). J gave up 1 base and V 5 bases, and 5 bases lay outside the gene matches. The CDR3 runs to 15 residues. The CDR3 loop reads CASSTTGGANTEAFF. The CDR3 nucleotides read TGTGCCAGCAGCACAACAGGGGGCGCGAACACTGAAGCTTTCTTT.

The rearrangement joins TRBV4-3 to TRBJ1-1; 7 bases match TRBD1. J was trimmed by 4 bases and V by 1 base; bases with no gene match: 12. This CDR3 is built from 17 residues. Germline-derived CDR1 and CDR2 are LGHNA and YSLEER. Here the CDR3 reads CASSQVSQGVGGTEAFF. CDR3 DNA: TGCGCCAGCAGCCAAGTCTCCCAGGGGGTAGGAGGCACTGAAGCTTTCTTT.

V and J are TRBV27 and TRBJ2-6, with D possibly called TRBD1 or TRBD2 (5 bases each). Germline CDR1 and CDR2: MNHEY and SMNVEV (reference sequence). The germline V and J ends were trimmed by 1 base and 0 bases, with 7 bases remaining between them. There are 16 residues in the CDR3. The CDR3 loop is CASSLWGNSGANVLTF. In DNA form, the CDR3 reads TGTGCCAGCAGTTTATGGGGGAACTCTGGGGCCAACGTCCTGACTTTC. Based on the CDR3 plus reference TRBV27 and TRBJ2-6, the full variable domain is EAQVTQNPRYLITVTGKKLTVTCSQNMNHEYMSWYRQDPGLGLRQIYYSMNVEVTDKGDVPEGYKVSRKEKRNFPLILESPSPNQTSLYFCASSLWGNSGANVLTFGAGSRLTVL.

The chain joins TRBV4-3 to TRBJ1-2, with 9 bases lining up with TRBD1. J lost 7 bases, V lost 1 base, and 1 base had no gene match. The CDR3 is made up of 13 amino acids. From germline, CDR1 is LGHNA and CDR2 YSLEER. This CDR3 reads CASSQAGQGGYTF. The CDR3 nucleotides read TGCGCCAGCAGCCAAGCGGGACAGGGTGGCTACACCTTC.

This clone occurred a few times. The rearrangement uses TRBV5-1 and TRBJ1-1, with 7 positions matching TRBD1. In germline, CDR1 is SGHRS, CDR2 YFSETQ. V shed 4 bases and J 9 bases; nucleotides not matched to a gene: 9. This CDR3 region has 13 residues. This chain's CDR3 is CASSPGTASKAFF. DNA for the CDR3: TGCGCCAGCAGCCCGGGGACAGCCAGTAAAGCTTTCTTT.

The rearrangement joins TRBV10-3 to TRBJ1-5; D ambiguous. From germline, CDR1 is ENHRY and CDR2 SYGVKD. V was pared by 10 bases and J by 5 bases, with 15 bases between. There are 13 residues in the CDR3. The CDR3 protein is CATKDRQDQPQHF. The DNA for the CDR3 is TGTGCCACCAAGGACCGGCAGGATCAGCCCCAGCATTTT.

The V and J genes are TRBV24-1 and TRBJ2-2, with D unresolved. Germline-derived CDR1 and CDR2 are KGHDR and SFDVKD. The CDR3 sequence is 11 residues long. The V end was cut by 9 bases, the J end by 5 bases, with 6 bases between. CDR3 sequence reads: CATGLTGELFF. The CDR3 DNA is TGTGCCACCGGATTGACCGGGGAGCTGTTTTTT.

This sequence joins TRBV5-4 and TRBJ1-2; D not resolved. CDR3 size: 13 residues. V lost 3 bases, J lost 2 bases, and 8 bases lay in between. Germline V gene lookup returns CDR1 SGHNT and CDR2 YYREEE (reference sequence). CDR3 DNA sequence: TGTGCCAGCAGCTCCGGCGGAAACTATGGCTACACCTTC. Protein sequence: CASSSGGNYGYTF.

The rearrangement uses TRBV5-1 and TRBJ1-2, with TRBD1 matching over 8 bases. The V gene end was trimmed by 4 bases and the J gene end by 7 bases; junction bases not matched to a gene: 9. The CDR3 loop spans 14 amino acids. Germline CDR1 reads SGHRS; CDR2 reads YFSETQ. The CDR3 bases are TGCGCCAGCAGCACCCGGACAGGGCCGACTGGCTACACCTTC. Translation: CASSTRTGPTGYTF.

This rearrangement joins TRBV19 to TRBJ1-2; TRBD1 matches 7 bases. CDR1 is LNHDA, CDR2 SQIVND, per germline (reference sequence). Trimming took 4 bases from V and 4 from J; bases not matched to a gene: 6. This CDR3 region has 14 residues. Written as DNA, the CDR3 is TGTGCCAGTAGTACTATACAGGGGTCCTATGGCTACACCTTC. Amino acids: CASSTIQGSYGYTF.

The chain is built from TRBV6-5 and TRBJ1-2, with D perhaps TRBD1 (6 bases). Germline values: CDR1 MNHEY, CDR2 SVGAGI. This CDR3 is 15 amino acids long. V was shortened by 3 bases and J by 2 bases, with 13 bases between the two germline ends. Here the CDR3 DNA reads TGTGCCAGCAGTTATAGGACAGCGTTAAACTATGGCTACACCTTC. Translating it yields CASSYRTALNYGYTF.

The chain carries TRBV18 and TRBJ2-3, with D possibly being TRBD1 or TRBD2 (6 bases each). This CDR3 is built from 15 residues. The germline V gene encodes CDR1 KGHSH and CDR2 LQKENI. V lost 2 bases and J 3 bases, leaving 12 bases between the germline ends. CDR3 loop: CASSPVGGLTDTQYF. The CDR3 bases are TGTGCCAGCTCACCAGTGGGGGGCCTGACAGATACGCAGTATTTT.